Below, 14 T cell receptor beta chains from the same sample are listed, as sequenced in a study of blood T cell repertoires in COVID-19. Produced via immunoSEQ multiplex PCR; TCRdb's table is partial and in-frame only. The data hold about 230,000 clones, with 88% observed a single time. Sequenced input: peripheral blood. These receptors were taken from a woman aged 55-69 years with acute or convalescent COVID-19.

The rearrangement links TRBV3-1 (or the pseudogene TRBV3-2) to TRBJ2-7, with a tentative D call TRBD2 (5 bases). V lost 2 bases and J lost 9, with 20 bases in between. Germline V CDR1 and CDR2: LGHDT, YNNKEL (reference sequence). CDR3 size: 15 residues. This CDR3 is CASSQRRVGLTVQYF. In nucleotides, the CDR3 is TGTGCCAGCAGCCAACGGCGGGTGGGCCTTACGGTGCAGTACTTC.

The chain has TRBV5-8 and TRBJ1-5; D might be TRBD1 (5 bases). This CDR3 contains 16 residues. The germline gives CDR1 SGHTS, CDR2 YDEGEE. The V end was cut by 1 base, the J end by 4 bases, with 15 bases between. The DNA for the CDR3 is TGTGCCAGCAGCTTGAAGAAGGGGCCTACTAATCAGCCCCAGCATTTT. This encodes CASSLKKGPTNQPQHF.

The chain employs TRBV18 and TRBJ1-4, with D possibly matching TRBD1 (5 bases). The germline V gene encodes CDR1 KGHSH and CDR2 LQKENI. CDR3 length equals 13 residues. Trimming removed 6 bases from V and 2 bases from J, with 7 bases in between. CDR3 amino acids: CASSSGTNEKLFF. CDR3 bases: TGTGCCAGCTCTTCAGGGACTAATGAAAAACTGTTTTTT.

The CDR3 here is CASSERAGLWDEQFF. CDR3 sequence (DNA): TGTGCCAGCAGTGAGCGTGCAGGGTTATGGGATGAGCAGTTCTTC. The chain combines TRBV6-1 with TRBJ2-1, with a possible D match to TRBD1 (5 bases). The V and J ends lost 3 bases and 8 bases respectively, with 17 bases between them. Germline values: CDR1 MNHNS, CDR2 SASEGT. This CDR3 is built from 15 residues.

The J gene is TRBJ2-7, the V gene TRBV7-9, with a weak D call TRBD2 (6 bases). Germline CDR1 reads SEHNR; CDR2 reads FQNEAQ (reference sequence). Trimming took 5 bases from V and 0 from J, leaving 11 bases between them. The length of the CDR3 is 14 residues. Here the CDR3 reads CASSPRDGSYEQYF. The DNA for the CDR3 is TGTGCCAGCAGCCCGCGGGACGGCTCCTACGAGCAGTACTTC. Drawing the rest from reference TRBV7-9 and TRBJ2-7, the complete variable domain is DTGVSQNPRHKITKRGQNVTFRCDPISEHNRLYWYRQTLGQGPEFLTYFQNEAQLEKSRLLSDRFSAERPKGSFSTLEIQRTEQGDSAMYLCASSPRDGSYEQYFGPGTRLTVT.

This clone was detected only a few times. The chain combines TRBV30 with TRBJ1-4; no clear D gene. V dropped 2 bases and J dropped 0 bases, with 19 bases sitting between them. In germline, CDR1 is GTSNPN, CDR2 SVGIG (reference sequence). The CDR3 consists of 18 residues. Written as DNA, the CDR3 is TGTGCCTGGAGTTCCACAGCGGCAGCGGGAGCAACTAATGAAAAACTGTTTTTT. Its translation: CAWSSTAAAGATNEKLFF.

V and J are TRBV18 and TRBJ1-2; D perhaps matches TRBD1 (6 bases). V was cut by 4 bases and J by 4 bases, with 19 bases left in between. Per germline, CDR1 KGHSH and CDR2 LQKENI. The CDR3 covers 16 residues. CDR3 loop: CASSRRDTEVGYGYTF. As DNA, the CDR3 is TGTGCCAGCTCACGAAGGGACACCGAGGTCGGCTATGGCTACACCTTC.

This clone appeared a few times. The chain employs TRBV27 and TRBJ1-1; D possibly corresponds to TRBD1 (5 bases). The CDR3 totals 15 residues. The V and J ends lost 5 bases and 4 bases respectively, with 17 bases between them. CDR1 is MNHEY and CDR2 is SMNVEV in the germline V gene (reference sequence). The CDR3 spells CASSPSGGFGTEAFF. CDR3 DNA: TGTGCCAGCAGTCCATCGGGGGGGTTCGGCACTGAAGCTTTCTTT.

The chain links TRBV25-1 to TRBJ1-1, with D uncertain. The length of the CDR3 is 15 residues. Per germline, CDR1 MGHDK and CDR2 SYGVNS. Trimming shortened V by 1 base and J by 0 bases, and 9 bases separated the two germline ends. The CDR3 reads CASSESGQVNTEAFF. In nucleotides, the CDR3 is TGTGCCAGCAGTGAATCAGGCCAAGTGAACACTGAAGCTTTCTTT.

The J gene is TRBJ1-1, the V gene TRBV6-5; D not certain. V lost 5 bases and J 11 bases, leaving 24 bases between the germline ends. The CDR3 has 15 amino acids. Germline assignment: CDR1 MNHEY and CDR2 SVGAGI. This CDR3 is CASSRIDTGLLVAFF. The CDR3 DNA sequence: TGTGCCAGCAGTCGCATCGACACCGGACTATTGGTCGCTTTCTTT.

V and J are TRBV2 and TRBJ1-5; D is perhaps TRBD1 (5 bases). The V end lost 8 bases, the J end lost 0 bases, and 8 bases lay between the germline ends. The CDR3 runs to 13 residues. Germline CDR1 and CDR2: SNHLY and FYNNEI. CDR3 nucleotide sequence: TGTGCCAGCCGACAGTATAGCAATCAGCCCCAGCATTTT. Translated, it gives CASRQYSNQPQHF.

For the CDR3, the DNA is TGTGCCAGCAGCCCGGGACAGGGATTTCAGCCCCAGCATTTT. It yields the protein CASSPGQGFQPQHF. This chain links TRBV7-2 with TRBJ1-5, with 9 bases fitting TRBD1. From germline, CDR1 is SGHTA and CDR2 FQGNSA. This CDR3 is built from 14 residues. Germline trimming cut 5 bases from V and 6 bases from J; bases unmatched to any gene: 5.

In its sample, this clone was seen a few times. V usage is TRBV5-1 and J usage is TRBJ1-2; D gene ambiguous. The CDR3 is made up of 13 amino acids. V lost 3 bases, J lost 4 bases, and 10 bases lay in between. In germline, CDR1 is SGHRS, CDR2 YFSETQ. The CDR3 coding sequence is TGCGCCAGCAGCTCCATACTGAGCTATGGCTACACCTTC. It specifies CASSSILSYGYTF.

The chain links TRBV19 to TRBJ1-2; 7 positions match TRBD1. The CDR3 runs to 13 residues. The germline V gene encodes CDR1 LNHDA and CDR2 SQIVND (reference sequence). V was pared by 7 bases and J by 6 bases, with 8 bases of the junction left unmatched. This CDR3 reads CASTQTGSDGYTF. For the CDR3, the DNA is TGTGCCAGTACCCAGACAGGGTCGGATGGCTACACCTTC.